This is a list of T cell receptor beta chains from one sample in a study of T cells in Graves' hyperthyroidism and ophthalmopathy. TCRdb reprocessed the multiplex PCR reads with MiXCR, giving one entry per CDR3 protein. There are some 620,000 distinct CDR3 sequences in the sample; around 16% occur only once, and 3.8% lies in the top ten. Sequenced: blood. These TCRs come from a woman under 40 with Graves' hyperthyroidism. Each CDR3 is given with its conserved first and last residue.

j_call	v_call	cdr3_aa
TRBJ2-3	TRBV5-1	CASSDGLGGRGADTQYF
TRBJ2-1	TRBV18	CASSPPIRRWSYNEQFF
TRBJ2-3	TRBV20-1	CSAARARTDTQYF
TRBJ1-3	TRBV7-3	CASSLGPGRTGNTIYF
TRBJ2-7	TRBV4-3	CASSQGPGGDGTYEQYF
TRBJ1-6	TRBV12-3/TRBV12-4	CASSLRTGNSPLHF
TRBJ1-1	TRBV28	CASNTPKQGRTEAFF
TRBJ1-2	TRBV7-8	CASSLANPYGYTF
TRBJ2-7	TRBV10-3	CAISGVTTYEQYF
TRBJ2-7	TRBV6-2/TRBV6-3	CASRHNGLAYEQYF
TRBJ2-7	TRBV15	CATSRGLAGGEQYF
TRBJ2-5	TRBV5-1	CASSFTLGRSGTQYF
TRBJ2-4	TRBV5-1	CASSEDRGGNIQYF
TRBJ2-6	TRBV27	CASSTRGSGANVLTF
TRBJ2-5	TRBV20-1	CSARKDRGQETQYF
TRBJ2-3	TRBV20-1	CSARRPGLASDTQYF
TRBJ2-3	TRBV6-1	CASTDRDRGTDTQYF
TRBJ2-7	TRBV29-1	CSVSTGLEPYEQYF
TRBJ2-7	TRBV11-3	CASSFREAREQYF
TRBJ1-5	TRBV4-1	CASSQDLLSIGRQPQHF
TRBJ1-4	TRBV5-1	CASSLGLDKSEKLFF
TRBJ2-3	TRBV27	CASSLKGPSLRADTQYF
TRBJ2-1	TRBV20-1	CSARDPTTPGSSYNEQFF
TRBJ2-5	TRBV19	CATPGRFGTQETQYF
TRBJ1-1	TRBV5-1	CASSYRSGTEGSAFF
TRBJ1-5	TRBV20-1	CSARQGDQPLSGNQPQHF
TRBJ2-5	TRBV16	CASSQTGKETQYF
TRBJ1-6	TRBV2	CASSETSGFYEEYF
TRBJ2-7	TRBV15	CATSRDRRTGTVTYEQYF
TRBJ1-5	TRBV4-2	CASSQDFGGQPQHF